The rows below give T cell receptor beta chains drawn from one sample of a study of cytomegalovirus exposure and HLA in healthy donors. Some clones are missing from TCRdb's copy, which holds only in-frame ones; the method was immunoSEQ multiplex PCR. The repertoire holds tens of thousands of clones, with 82% as singletons. The sample taken for sequencing was PBMCs. Source of these receptors: a man aged 45-65 years in good health and CMV-seronegative. Both conserved end residues are part of each CDR3. Each record gives: V gene, D gene, J gene, CDR3 length, clone size, CDR3 DNA, CDR3 protein. A D gene is named only where the DNA matches it firmly. Clone size is not always given. Where it is, it says once, few, many or a class for expanded clones.

v_call: TRBV5-1
d_call: .
j_call: TRBJ2-7
cdr3_length: 14
clone_size: .
cdr3_nt: TGCGCCAGCAGCTTGGTCGGCGGCGATGACGAGCAGTACTTC
cdr3_aa: CASSLVGGDDEQYF

v_call: TRBV5-1
d_call: .
j_call: TRBJ2-3
cdr3_length: 12
clone_size: .
cdr3_nt: TGCGCCAGCAGGCAGGGCACAGATACGCAGTATTTT
cdr3_aa: CASRQGTDTQYF

v_call: TRBV7-2
d_call: .
j_call: TRBJ2-7
cdr3_length: 13
clone_size: few
cdr3_nt: TGTGCCAGCAGCTTTTGGGGGGGCCACGAGCAGTACTTC
cdr3_aa: CASSFWGGHEQYF

v_call: TRBV9
d_call: .
j_call: TRBJ1-1
cdr3_length: 14
clone_size: .
cdr3_nt: TGTGCCAGCAGCCTAGCCGAGCAGGCCACTGAAGCTTTCTTT
cdr3_aa: CASSLAEQATEAFF

v_call: TRBV14
d_call: TRBD1
j_call: TRBJ1-1
cdr3_length: 15
clone_size: .
cdr3_nt: TGTGCCAGCAGCCAGAGGACAGGGTGGGACACTGAAGCTTTCTTT
cdr3_aa: CASSQRTGWDTEAFF

v_call: TRBV7-8
d_call: .
j_call: TRBJ2-1
cdr3_length: 12
clone_size: .
cdr3_nt: TGTGCCAGCAGCCGTACATCGGGTGAGCAGTTCTTC
cdr3_aa: CASSRTSGEQFF

v_call: TRBV15
d_call: TRBD2
j_call: TRBJ2-2
cdr3_length: 18
clone_size: .
cdr3_nt: TGTGCCACCAGCGGATTGACTAGCGGAACTTATAACACCGGGGAGCTGTTTTTT
cdr3_aa: CATSGLTSGTYNTGELFF

v_call: TRBV19
d_call: TRBD1
j_call: TRBJ1-1
cdr3_length: 11
clone_size: .
cdr3_nt: TGTGCCAGTAGTACAGGGGGCCTTGCTTTCTTT
cdr3_aa: CASSTGGLAFF

v_call: TRBV28
d_call: TRBD2
j_call: TRBJ2-2
cdr3_length: 14
clone_size: .
cdr3_nt: TGTGCCAGCAGTACGCGGGGGGACACCGGGGAGCTGTTTTTT
cdr3_aa: CASSTRGDTGELFF

v_call: TRBV27
d_call: TRBD2
j_call: TRBJ2-3
cdr3_length: 17
clone_size: .
cdr3_nt: TGTGCCAGCAGTTTCCCCCTTGGGGGGGGGAAGGCAGATACGCAGTATTTT
cdr3_aa: CASSFPLGGGKADTQYF

v_call: TRBV7-2
d_call: .
j_call: TRBJ2-3
cdr3_length: 16
clone_size: .
cdr3_nt: TGTGCCAGCAGCTTCGTAGGGGGAGTAGCCGCAGATACGCAGTATTTT
cdr3_aa: CASSFVGGVAADTQYF

v_call: TRBV6-4
d_call: .
j_call: TRBJ2-6
cdr3_length: 16
clone_size: .
cdr3_nt: TGTGCCAGCAGCCGACTCGGGGTCTCTGGGGCCAACGTCCTGACTTTC
cdr3_aa: CASSRLGVSGANVLTF

v_call: TRBV18
d_call: TRBD1
j_call: TRBJ2-7
cdr3_length: 15
clone_size: .
cdr3_nt: TGTGCCAGCTCCCAGTACCGGGACAGGGTCTTCGAGCAGTACTTC
cdr3_aa: CASSQYRDRVFEQYF

v_call: TRBV5-4
d_call: .
j_call: TRBJ2-5
cdr3_length: 15
clone_size: .
cdr3_nt: TGTGCCAGCAGCTTGGGTTCAATAGGGGTGGAGACCCAGTACTTC
cdr3_aa: CASSLGSIGVETQYF

v_call: TRBV11-2
d_call: TRBD2
j_call: TRBJ2-1
cdr3_length: 17
clone_size: .
cdr3_nt: TGTGCCAGCAGCGTAGGACCCCTTACTAGCGGGTACAATGAGCAGTTCTTC
cdr3_aa: CASSVGPLTSGYNEQFF

v_call: TRBV2
d_call: TRBD1
j_call: TRBJ1-5
cdr3_length: 15
clone_size: .
cdr3_nt: TGTGCCAGCAGTGACAGGGGGCAGAGCAATCAGCCCCAGCATTTT
cdr3_aa: CASSDRGQSNQPQHF

v_call: TRBV4-2
d_call: TRBD1
j_call: TRBJ1-4
cdr3_length: 19
clone_size: .
cdr3_nt: TGTGCCAGCAGCCGCAGGACAGGGACCCCTGGTGCAACTAATGAAAAACTGTTTTTT
cdr3_aa: CASSRRTGTPGATNEKLFF

v_call: TRBV15
d_call: .
j_call: TRBJ1-1
cdr3_length: 15
clone_size: .
cdr3_nt: TGTGCCACCAGCAGAGATCTAACGGTGAACACTGAAGCTTTCTTT
cdr3_aa: CATSRDLTVNTEAFF

v_call: TRBV6-5
d_call: TRBD1
j_call: TRBJ2-7
cdr3_length: 14
clone_size: .
cdr3_nt: TGTGCCAGCAGTTACCGACAGGGGGCCTACGAGCAGTACTTC
cdr3_aa: CASSYRQGAYEQYF

v_call: TRBV7-9
d_call: TRBD2
j_call: TRBJ2-7
cdr3_length: 14
clone_size: .
cdr3_nt: TGTGCCAGCACCACGGGACTAGCGGTATACGAGCAGTACTTC
cdr3_aa: CASTTGLAVYEQYF

v_call: TRBV7-2
d_call: TRBD1
j_call: TRBJ2-1
cdr3_length: 15
clone_size: .
cdr3_nt: TGTGCCAGCAGCTTAGACGGACAGGGATACAATGAGCAGTTCTTC
cdr3_aa: CASSLDGQGYNEQFF

v_call: TRBV15
d_call: .
j_call: TRBJ2-7
cdr3_length: 15
clone_size: .
cdr3_nt: TGTGCCACCAGCAGAGACGGCACTCAGCGGGACGAGCAGTACTTC
cdr3_aa: CATSRDGTQRDEQYF

v_call: TRBV7-2
d_call: TRBD2
j_call: TRBJ2-1
cdr3_length: 15
clone_size: .
cdr3_nt: TGTGCCAGCAGCTACGGACTAGCGACCTACAATGAGCAGTTCTTC
cdr3_aa: CASSYGLATYNEQFF

v_call: TRBV7-9
d_call: .
j_call: TRBJ2-7
cdr3_length: 16
clone_size: .
cdr3_nt: TGTGCCAGCAGCTTAGTGGCCGGGAGAAACGCCTACGAGCAGTACTTC
cdr3_aa: CASSLVAGRNAYEQYF

v_call: TRBV5-1
d_call: TRBD2
j_call: TRBJ2-1
cdr3_length: 15
clone_size: .
cdr3_nt: TGCGCCAGCAGCTTTGGACTAGCGGGAGAGAGTGAGCAGTTCTTC
cdr3_aa: CASSFGLAGESEQFF

v_call: TRBV6-1
d_call: .
j_call: TRBJ1-2
cdr3_length: 13
clone_size: .
cdr3_nt: TGTGCCAGCAGTGCCCAGGGGATAAGTGGCTACACCTTC
cdr3_aa: CASSAQGISGYTF

v_call: TRBV6-1
d_call: TRBD1
j_call: TRBJ2-5
cdr3_length: 13
clone_size: .
cdr3_nt: TGTGCCAGCAGTCGGACAGGGTCGGAGACCCAGTACTTC
cdr3_aa: CASSRTGSETQYF

v_call: TRBV27
d_call: TRBD1
j_call: TRBJ2-7
cdr3_length: 15
clone_size: .
cdr3_nt: TGTGCCAGCAGTTTGGTGGGGACAGGTTCGTACGAGCAGTACTTC
cdr3_aa: CASSLVGTGSYEQYF

v_call: TRBV19
d_call: TRBD2
j_call: TRBJ2-6
cdr3_length: 19
clone_size: .
cdr3_nt: TGTGCCAGTAGCACCCGCGGCGGGAGAACCCTCTCTGGGGCCAACGTCCTGACTTTC
cdr3_aa: CASSTRGGRTLSGANVLTF

v_call: TRBV28
d_call: TRBD2
j_call: TRBJ2-7
cdr3_length: 14
clone_size: few
cdr3_nt: TGTGCCAGCAGTTTGGTAGCGGGTCGCTACGAGCAGTACTTC
cdr3_aa: CASSLVAGRYEQYF

v_call: TRBV7-2
d_call: .
j_call: TRBJ1-2
cdr3_length: 16
clone_size: .
cdr3_nt: TGTGCCAGCAGCTTGGATCTTGGGGCCGGCGGCTATGGCTACACCTTC
cdr3_aa: CASSLDLGAGGYGYTF

v_call: TRBV9
d_call: .
j_call: TRBJ1-2
cdr3_length: 15
clone_size: once
cdr3_nt: TGTGCCAGCAGCGCCCCGGGGAGGGGAAACTATGGCTACACCTTC
cdr3_aa: CASSAPGRGNYGYTF

v_call: TRBV7-2
d_call: TRBD2
j_call: TRBJ2-1
cdr3_length: 16
clone_size: .
cdr3_nt: TGTGCCAGCAGCCGTACTAGCGGGAGGACCTACAATGAGCAGTTCTTC
cdr3_aa: CASSRTSGRTYNEQFF

v_call: TRBV15
d_call: .
j_call: TRBJ2-7
cdr3_length: 17
clone_size: .
cdr3_nt: TGTGCCACCAGCAGAGGGCGGGTCGGAGAGAGATCCTACGAGCAGTACTTC
cdr3_aa: CATSRGRVGERSYEQYF

v_call: TRBV10-2
d_call: .
j_call: TRBJ2-3
cdr3_length: 14
clone_size: .
cdr3_nt: TGCGCCAGCAGTGAGGCGGCTAGCACAGATACGCAGTATTTT
cdr3_aa: CASSEAASTDTQYF

v_call: TRBV19
d_call: .
j_call: TRBJ1-1
cdr3_length: 14
clone_size: .
cdr3_nt: TGTGCCAGTAGCCTGCGGGGGGAGAACACTGAAGCTTTCTTT
cdr3_aa: CASSLRGENTEAFF

v_call: TRBV6-1
d_call: TRBD1
j_call: TRBJ1-6
cdr3_length: 15
clone_size: .
cdr3_nt: TGTGCCAGCAGTGTTGACAGGGGTGGTGATTCACCCCTCCACTTT
cdr3_aa: CASSVDRGGDSPLHF

v_call: TRBV6-1
d_call: TRBD1
j_call: TRBJ2-7
cdr3_length: 14
clone_size: .
cdr3_nt: TGTGCCAGCAGTGAACTCAGGGGGCAGGTCGAGCAGTACTTC
cdr3_aa: CASSELRGQVEQYF

v_call: TRBV7-9
d_call: .
j_call: TRBJ2-7
cdr3_length: 11
clone_size: .
cdr3_nt: TGTGCCAGCAGCTCCCGGGGGGAGCAGTACTTC
cdr3_aa: CASSSRGEQYF

v_call: TRBV28
d_call: TRBD1
j_call: TRBJ1-1
cdr3_length: 14
clone_size: .
cdr3_nt: TGTGCCAGCAGTTCCGGGACAGCTAGCACTGAAGCTTTCTTT
cdr3_aa: CASSSGTASTEAFF

v_call: TRBV9
d_call: .
j_call: TRBJ1-6
cdr3_length: 15
clone_size: .
cdr3_nt: TGTGCCAGCAGCGTAGGAGTGGGGGGTGGCTCACCCCTCCACTTT
cdr3_aa: CASSVGVGGGSPLHF

v_call: TRBV7-7
d_call: TRBD1
j_call: TRBJ2-7
cdr3_length: 13
clone_size: .
cdr3_nt: TGTGCTAGCAGCTCGGACAGGGGCCACGAGCAGTACTTC
cdr3_aa: CASSSDRGHEQYF

v_call: TRBV10-3
d_call: .
j_call: TRBJ2-3
cdr3_length: 14
clone_size: .
cdr3_nt: TGTGCCATCAGGGAGAGCGAGTCGACAGATACGCAGTATTTT
cdr3_aa: CAIRESESTDTQYF

v_call: TRBV13
d_call: TRBD1
j_call: TRBJ1-1
cdr3_length: 15
clone_size: .
cdr3_nt: TGTGCCAGCAGCTGGGCCAGGGGGCGCGGTACTGAAGCTTTCTTT
cdr3_aa: CASSWARGRGTEAFF

v_call: TRBV28
d_call: .
j_call: TRBJ1-1
cdr3_length: 17
clone_size: few
cdr3_nt: TGTGCCAGCAGTGACGGGGTCCATTTGGGGAGGAACACTGAAGCTTTCTTT
cdr3_aa: CASSDGVHLGRNTEAFF

v_call: TRBV30
d_call: TRBD1
j_call: TRBJ1-3
cdr3_length: 13
clone_size: .
cdr3_nt: TGTGCCCGACAGGGGGAGGCTGGAAACACCATATATTTT
cdr3_aa: CARQGEAGNTIYF

v_call: TRBV27
d_call: .
j_call: TRBJ1-5
cdr3_length: 13
clone_size: few
cdr3_nt: TGTGCCAGCAGTTTAGTAGGGGGTCAGCCCCAGCATTTT
cdr3_aa: CASSLVGGQPQHF

v_call: TRBV16
d_call: TRBD1
j_call: TRBJ2-3
cdr3_length: 16
clone_size: once
cdr3_nt: TGTGCCAGCAGCCAGAGGGACAGGGGAATCACAGATACGCAGTATTTT
cdr3_aa: CASSQRDRGITDTQYF

v_call: TRBV28
d_call: .
j_call: TRBJ1-2
cdr3_length: 12
clone_size: few
cdr3_nt: TGTGCCAGCAGCCCGGGTGACTATGGCTACACCTTC
cdr3_aa: CASSPGDYGYTF

v_call: TRBV28
d_call: TRBD1
j_call: TRBJ2-7
cdr3_length: 14
clone_size: .
cdr3_nt: TGTGCCAGCACTAAATCGGGACAGAGCTACGAGCAGTACTTC
cdr3_aa: CASTKSGQSYEQYF

v_call: TRBV4-1
d_call: TRBD1
j_call: TRBJ2-7
cdr3_length: 14
clone_size: .
cdr3_nt: TGCGCCAGCAGTAGGGGACAGGGCTCCTACGAGCAGTACTTC
cdr3_aa: CASSRGQGSYEQYF

v_call: TRBV6-5
d_call: TRBD1
j_call: TRBJ2-7
cdr3_length: 15
clone_size: few
cdr3_nt: TGTGCCAGCAGTTACGGGACAGGGGGCTCTTACGAGCAGTACTTC
cdr3_aa: CASSYGTGGSYEQYF